Here is one T cell receptor beta chain with its context. As originally analysed: Nucleated cell number was recorded as an estimate derived from reference gene primer amplification. Method: immunoSEQ multiplex PCR; TCRdb's copy keeps in-frame clones and lacks some. Clone size and the V and J calls come from that table; the DNA yielded D and trimming. The data hold 48,000 or so clones, with 85% to 90% observed a single time. J gave up 6 bases and V 4 bases, and 19 bases lay outside the gene matches. Germline CDR1 reads SGHRS; CDR2 reads YFSETQ. The CDR3 sequence is 19 residues long. This entry belongs to a study of blood T cell repertoires in COVID-19. Across the whole study: The United States, Italy and Spain provided the acute and convalescent COVID-19 samples. T cells, B-cell-depleted T cells, or PBMCs supplied cDNA or gDNA.

The chain is built from TRBV5-1 and TRBJ1-6; 7 bases map to TRBD1. Input material: peripheral blood. This clonotype originated in a woman older than 75 with COVID-19, enrolled during active disease. Here the CDR3 DNA reads TGCGCCAGCAGCGTCTACGGGACAGCGGTTTCCTTCGTTAATTCACCCCTCCACTTT. Amino acid sequence: CASSVYGTAVSFVNSPLHF.